This T cell receptor beta chain was profiled in a study of regulatory T cells in long-lasting Graves disease. This clonotype was counted at least ten times. Sequencing libraries for TCR beta were prepared with iRepertoire HTBI primers and Arm-PCR of CDR3 regions. TCRdb independently ran MiXCR on the multiplex PCR reads; one entry per CDR3 protein. The data show 400,000 to 500,000 distinct CDR3 sequences, approximately 16% seen once. CDR1 is DFQATT and CDR2 is SNEGSKA in the germline V gene (reference sequence). The CDR3 has 14 amino acids. Trimming at V came to 3 bases and at J to 0 bases, leaving 3 bases not matched to a gene. Documented time point: newly diagnosed GD, antithyroid drugs for less than 3 months. Preparation of the TCR library used RNA extracted from PBMCs. Patients were from an endocrinology department in Xi'an, China. In addition, the sample was reused for a study of T cells in Graves' hyperthyroidism and ophthalmopathy. That paper notes: Also found in blood were most expanded thyroid clonotypes above 0.001.

The clonotype was recovered from a woman between 40 and 50 years old with Graves disease. This chain joins TRBV20-1 and TRBJ2-3; 7 bases are shared with TRBD2. This specimen consisted of peripheral blood mononuclear cells (PBMCs), obtained at new diagnosis, from a patient treated with antithyroid drugs. The CDR3 loop is CSARGLTSTDTQYF. CDR3 in DNA: TGCAGTGCTAGGGGACTAACCAGCACAGATACGCAGTATTTT.